The sequence of this T cell receptor (beta chain) was determined in a study of siplizumab effects on memory and regulatory T cells. Broader study findings: Naive T cells, seemingly more diverse than memory cells, seemed major alloresponse contributors.

Measured with immunoSEQ multiplex PCR; TCRdb has only the in-frame clones, and not every one. The sample lists some 97,000 clones, approximately 91% occurring once. Comments on this clone: Its antigen is not known.

With 6 bases removed from V and 4 bases from J, the gap between germline ends came to 7 bases. Germline CDR1 reads MDHEN; CDR2 reads SYDVKM. CDR3 size: 12 residues. This sequence originates from a human donor in good health. Some clones in this sample may be carry-over from other donors' samples. The chain links TRBV28 to TRBJ1-5; D ambiguous. What was sequenced was CD4+ T cells sorted from blood. CDR3 in DNA: TGTGCCAGCAGGGAAGGTAATCAGCCCCAGCATTTT. Its protein product is CASREGNQPQHF.